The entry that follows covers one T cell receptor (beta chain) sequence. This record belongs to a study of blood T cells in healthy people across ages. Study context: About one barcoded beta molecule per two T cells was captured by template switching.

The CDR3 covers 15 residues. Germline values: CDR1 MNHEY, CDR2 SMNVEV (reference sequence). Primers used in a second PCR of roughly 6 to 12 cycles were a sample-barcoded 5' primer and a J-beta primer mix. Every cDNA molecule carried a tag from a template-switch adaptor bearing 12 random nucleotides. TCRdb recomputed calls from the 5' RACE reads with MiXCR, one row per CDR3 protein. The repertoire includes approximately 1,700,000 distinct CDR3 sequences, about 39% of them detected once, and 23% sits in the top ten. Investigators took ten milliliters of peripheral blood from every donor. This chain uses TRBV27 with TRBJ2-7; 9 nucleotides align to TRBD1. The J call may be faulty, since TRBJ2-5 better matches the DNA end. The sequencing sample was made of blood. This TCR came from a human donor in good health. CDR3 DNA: TGTGCCAGCAGTTCCCGGACAGGGGCGCGACAGACCCAGTACTTC. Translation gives CASSSRTGARQTQYF.